This T cell receptor (beta chain) was recovered during a study of cytomegalovirus exposure and HLA in healthy donors. Study in general: Findings of an earlier analysis included more than 90 million unique TCR beta sequences from around 180 million T cells.

The study, taken as a whole, reports: Some V segments (TRBV6-2 and TRBV6-3 among them) were excluded as indistinguishable. DRB1 had the most TCR associations and HLA-C the fewest, a later analysis found, with rates varying by HLA locus. Analysis performed later showed TCR beta chains linked to HLA being more clonally expanded than equally common others.

Comments on this clone: Its target is not known.

Use of 60 Vbeta and 13 Jbeta primers characterized the PCR. Clones were sequenced by immunoSEQ multiplex PCR, and TCRdb holds only the in-frame ones, with some missing. The sample contains over 60,000 clones, roughly four fifths of which appear only once. V lost 9 bases, J lost 1 base, and 19 bases lay in between. The CDR3 is made up of 16 amino acids. The germline V gene encodes CDR1 LNHDA and CDR2 SQIVND (reference sequence). Sequencing was carried out using PBMCs. V is TRBV19 and J is TRBJ2-1; a possible D gene is TRBD2 (5 bases). The source is a man between 65 and 85 years old in good health and CMV-seronegative. CDR3: CASKPATSTSYNEQFF. In DNA, the CDR3 is TGTGCCAGCAAACCAGCTACTAGTACGTCCTACAATGAGCAGTTCTTC.